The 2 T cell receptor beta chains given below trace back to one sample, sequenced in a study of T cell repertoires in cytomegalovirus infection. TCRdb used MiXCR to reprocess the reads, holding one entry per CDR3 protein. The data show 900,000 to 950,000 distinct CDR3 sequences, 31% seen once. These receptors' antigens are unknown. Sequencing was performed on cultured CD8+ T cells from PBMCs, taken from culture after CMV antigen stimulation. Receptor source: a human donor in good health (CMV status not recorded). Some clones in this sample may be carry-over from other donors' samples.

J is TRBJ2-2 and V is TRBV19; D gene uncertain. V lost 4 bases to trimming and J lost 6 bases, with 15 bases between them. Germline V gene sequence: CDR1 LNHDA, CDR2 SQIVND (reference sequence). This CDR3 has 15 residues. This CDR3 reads CASSNIRRVPGELFF. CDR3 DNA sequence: TGTGCCAGTAGTAACATTCGACGGGTTCCCGGGGAGCTGTTTTTT.

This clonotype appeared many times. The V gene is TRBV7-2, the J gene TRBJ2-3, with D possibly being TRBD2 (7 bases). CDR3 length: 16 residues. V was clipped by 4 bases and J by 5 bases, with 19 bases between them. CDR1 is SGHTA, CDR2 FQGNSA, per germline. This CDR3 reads CASSSLGGGQRDTQYF. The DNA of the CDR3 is TGTGCCAGCAGCTCCCTAGGGGGGGGGCAAAGAGATACGCAGTATTTT.